Sequencing of this T cell receptor (beta chain) was carried out in a study of beta chain features in type 1 diabetes. For the study at large: Comparable age, gender and cell yields were observed in patients relative to healthy donors. General study findings and limits: Cells with high TCR expression could be over-represented by cDNA sequencing.

Expressed TCRB transcripts were sequenced after all isolated RNA was converted to cDNA. Data came from immunoSEQ multiplex PCR; TCRdb stores just in-frame clones and leaves some out. The sample has 250,000 to 300,000 clones; about 7.8% are singletons. With regard to this clone: The antigen is unknown.

Each sorted population was over 95% pure. V lost 4 bases to trimming and J lost 5 bases, with 8 bases between them. The CDR3 is 13 amino acids. Germline CDR1 is SGHTA and CDR2 is FQGNSA. The chain employs TRBV7-2 and TRBJ2-2; no firm D call. This sequence originates from a woman under 30 in good health. Material: central memory CD4+ T cells from blood. The CDR3 sequence is CASSSIRTGELFF. The CDR3 region has the DNA TGTGCCAGCAGCTCCATCCGTACCGGGGAGCTGTTTTTT.